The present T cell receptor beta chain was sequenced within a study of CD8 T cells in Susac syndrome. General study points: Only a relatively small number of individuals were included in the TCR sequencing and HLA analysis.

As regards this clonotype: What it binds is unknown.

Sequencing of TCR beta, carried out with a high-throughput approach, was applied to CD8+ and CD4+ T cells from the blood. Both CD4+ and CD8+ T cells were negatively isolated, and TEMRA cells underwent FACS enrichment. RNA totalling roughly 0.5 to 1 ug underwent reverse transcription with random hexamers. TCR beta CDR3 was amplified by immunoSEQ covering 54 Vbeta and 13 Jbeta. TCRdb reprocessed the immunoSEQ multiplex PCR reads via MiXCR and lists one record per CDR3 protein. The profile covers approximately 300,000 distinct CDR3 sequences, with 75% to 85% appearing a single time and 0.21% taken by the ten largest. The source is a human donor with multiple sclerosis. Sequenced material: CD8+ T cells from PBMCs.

The CDR3 is CASSTWTGEGNEQFF. The CDR3 DNA reads as TGTGCCAGTAGTACATGGACAGGGGAAGGGAATGAGCAGTTCTTC. The chain is built from TRBV19 and TRBJ2-1; 9 bases line up with TRBD1. The trim removed 4 bases at V and 7 bases at J, leaving 8 bases unmatched. Germline values: CDR1 LNHDA, CDR2 SQIVND (reference sequence). This CDR3 is 15 amino acids long.